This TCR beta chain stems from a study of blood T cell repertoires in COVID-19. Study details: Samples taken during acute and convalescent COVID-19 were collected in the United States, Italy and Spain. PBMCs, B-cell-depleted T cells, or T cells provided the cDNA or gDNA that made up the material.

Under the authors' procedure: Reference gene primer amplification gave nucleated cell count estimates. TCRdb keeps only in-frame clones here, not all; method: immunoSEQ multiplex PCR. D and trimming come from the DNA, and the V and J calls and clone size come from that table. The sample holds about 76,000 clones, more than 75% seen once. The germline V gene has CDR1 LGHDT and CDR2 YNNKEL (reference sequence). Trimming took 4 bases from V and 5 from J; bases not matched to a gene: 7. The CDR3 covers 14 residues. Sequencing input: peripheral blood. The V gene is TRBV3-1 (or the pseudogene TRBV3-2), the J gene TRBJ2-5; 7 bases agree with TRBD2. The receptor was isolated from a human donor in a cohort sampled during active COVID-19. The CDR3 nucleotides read TGTGCCAGCAGCCCGTCGGGGGGAAGCGAGACCCAGTACTTC. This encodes CASSPSGGSETQYF.